This T cell receptor beta chain was retrieved from a study of CD8 T cells in Susac syndrome. The wider study: Patients with Susac syndrome were therapy-naive, on corticosteroids, or on intravenous immunoglobulin alone at blood draw.

With random hexamers, roughly 0.5 to 1 ug RNA was reverse transcribed. Each CDR3 protein is one row after TCRdb ran MiXCR on the immunoSEQ multiplex PCR reads. The data contain approximately 210,000 distinct CDR3 sequences, about 95% of them singletons. The sequencing sample was made of CD4+ T cells from PBMCs. The receptor's source is a human donor with Susac syndrome.

The CDR3 region is CASSALAGQGTEAFF. Written as DNA, the CDR3 is TGTGCCAGCAGCGCCCTTGCCGGACAGGGCACTGAAGCTTTCTTT. The chain combines TRBV9 with TRBJ1-1; 8 positions match TRBD1. The CDR3 runs 15 residues. Germline V CDR1 and CDR2: SGDLS, YYNGEE. After removal of 3 bases from V and 4 bases from J, the junction contained 8 bases not matched to a gene.